This T cell receptor (beta chain) appears in the sequencing data of a study of PD-L1 blockade in urothelial cancer. Across the study: Bladder-origin urothelial cancer in males described about 90% of the 29 patients. As for prior chemotherapy regimens, patients had received 0 to 3.

Time point noted: peripheral blood 6 weeks after treatment start. General study points: By 3 weeks, tumor-associated blood clones had expanded more in durable-benefit patients.

This CDR3 is built from 14 residues. The V gene's germline CDR1 is MNHNS and CDR2 SASEGT. V lost 5 bases to trimming and J lost 6 bases, with 16 bases between them. Every PCR got spiked synthetic TCR analog templates. TCRdb's table, derived via immunoSEQ multiplex PCR, lists solely in-frame clones and lacks some. The repertoire consists of fewer than 30,000 clones, with approximately 80% occurring once and the leading ten covering 2.5% to 3.5%. A remark on this clone: Its antigen remains unknown.

The sequencing here drew on PBMCs, taken around atezolizumab (anti-PD-L1) treatment. V and J are TRBV6-1 and TRBJ1-1, with D perhaps TRBD1 (5 bases). The clonotype was recovered from a man in his 70s with urothelial cancer. The CDR3 DNA reads as TGTGCCAGCAGTACACGCAGGGATGGGCCTGAAGCTTTCTTT. It translates to CASSTRRDGPEAFF.